The following is a T cell receptor (beta chain) sequence with its context. The assay was immunoSEQ multiplex PCR, and TCRdb's table has in-frame clones only and misses some. The sample has 75,000 to 95,000 clones; 85% are singletons. V shed 9 bases, J shed 6 bases, and the junction held 13 bases outside the gene matches. Germline V lookup: CDR1 KGHDR, CDR2 SFDVKD. The CDR3 spans 16 residues. The data derive from a study of blood T cell repertoires in COVID-19. Overall study: Specimens from acute and convalescent COVID-19 originated in the United States, Italy and Spain.

The source material was peripheral blood. This chain connects TRBV24-1 to TRBJ2-2; 9 nucleotides match TRBD1. The clonotype was recovered from a man between 45 and 60 years old with acute or convalescent COVID-19. The CDR3 DNA follows: TGTGCCACCTCCAACGGCGGGACAGGGTCGTCCGGGGAGCTGTTTTTT. Its protein product is CATSNGGTGSSGELFF.